This passage covers 25 T cell receptor beta chains from one sample sequenced in a study of T-cell reconstitution after alpha-beta-depleted transplantation in children. Construction of the TCRbeta library involved unique molecular identifiers. Each CDR3 protein is one row after TCRdb ran MiXCR on the PCR reads. The profile shows some 80,000 distinct CDR3 sequences, roughly 20% of them singletons. The specimen comprised PBMCs, mostly from graft donor cells, sampled 360 days after TCRalphabeta/CD19-depleted stem cell transplant. The receptors were sampled from a male patient between 2 and 9 years old who had a stem cell transplant for acute lymphoblastic leukemia, so the T cells may come from the graft donor.

This clonotype was counted at least ten times. The V gene is TRBV7-9, the J gene TRBJ1-1, with a tentative D call TRBD1 (5 bases). There are 15 residues in the CDR3. V was clipped by 6 bases and J by 6 bases, with 20 bases between them. CDR1 and CDR2 from the germline V gene are SEHNR and FQNEAQ (reference sequence). The CDR3 DNA follows: TGTGCCAGCAGACCTACCGGGACCTTCTTGGCTGAAGCTTTCTTT. Amino acid sequence: CASRPTGTFLAEAFF.

The sample holds a few counts of this clonotype. The rearrangement uses TRBV12-3 or TRBV12-4 and TRBJ2-7; D call uncertain. This CDR3 is built from 13 residues. V dropped 1 base and J dropped 2 bases, with 6 bases sitting between them. The CDR3 DNA reads TGTGCCAGCAGTTTAGGACTCACCTACGAGCAGTACTTC. The encoded protein is CASSLGLTYEQYF.

This clonotype was recorded many times. The V call is TRBV4-1, the J call TRBJ2-7, with 9 bases lining up with TRBD1. CDR1 is MGHRA, CDR2 YSYEKL, per germline. The CDR3 consists of 15 residues. Trimming took 4 bases from V and 5 from J; bases not matched to a gene: 9. The CDR3 DNA sequence: TGCGCCAGCAGCCGGAACCGGGACAGGGCCCACGAGCAGTACTTC. This sequence encodes CASSRNRDRAHEQYF.

The rearrangement uses TRBV18 and TRBJ2-2; D not certain. Germline-derived CDR1 and CDR2 are KGHSH and LQKENI. The CDR3 is 13 amino acids. V shed 6 bases and J shed 7 bases, with 12 bases lying between them. The CDR3 region has the DNA TGTGCCAGCTCTCCCATTCCGGTCGGGGAGCTGTTTTTT. Translating gives CASSPIPVGELFF.

On this clonotype: As the CDR3 is not closed by the conserved phenylalanine or tryptophan, this likely results from a read error. The J gene is TRBJ2-7, the V gene TRBV6-5; TRBD2 might be the D (6 bases). This CDR3 is built from 11 residues. The V end was cut by 10 bases, the J end by 7 bases, with 14 bases between. Germline values: CDR1 MNHEY, CDR2 SVGAGI. This CDR3 is CATGGMREQYY. As DNA, the CDR3 is TGTGCCACTGGCGGGATGAGAGAGCAGTACTAC.

This clonotype was counted a few times. The J gene is TRBJ2-2, the V gene TRBV6-5; the D is unclear. CDR1 MNHEY and CDR2 SVGAGI come from the germline V gene. Deletions cut 0 bases from V and 1 base from J, with 6 bases between. This CDR3 region has 15 residues. The CDR3 coding sequence is TGTGCCAGCAGTTACTCGCGAAGGAACACCGGGGAGCTGTTTTTT. Protein product: CASSYSRRNTGELFF.

In DNA, the CDR3 is TGTGCCAGCAGCTTAGAGGTCGGGCGGCTCACAGATACGCAGTATTTT. Translating gives CASSLEVGRLTDTQYF. The chain couples TRBV7-2 to TRBJ2-3, with D unresolved. The CDR3 totals 16 residues. The germline V gene encodes CDR1 SGHTA and CDR2 FQGNSA. Trimming took off 1 base at V and 2 bases at J, with 13 bases between the two ends.

This clonotype was seen only a few times. The chain employs TRBV24-1 and TRBJ2-7; 14 nucleotides line up with TRBD2. The J segment lost 5 bases and the V segment lost 4 bases, leaving 3 bases of the junction unmatched. The CDR3 consists of 15 residues. CDR1 KGHDR and CDR2 SFDVKD come from the germline V gene. CDR3 sequence (DNA): TGTGCCACCAGTGACCGGGGACTAGCGGGAGACGAGCAGTACTTC. Translated, it gives CATSDRGLAGDEQYF.

This clonotype has only a few counts. This chain links TRBV7-8 with TRBJ2-2; the D gene is possibly TRBD1 (6 bases). Looked up from germline, CDR1 is SGHVS and CDR2 is FQNEAQ. The V and J ends lost 0 bases and 4 bases respectively, with 15 bases between them. CDR3 size: 17 residues. This CDR3 is CASSLAPDSRGTGELFF. The CDR3 DNA follows: TGTGCCAGCAGCTTAGCGCCGGACAGCCGGGGCACCGGGGAGCTGTTTTTT.

The chain carries TRBV27 and TRBJ2-2; 12 bases map to TRBD2. The CDR3 length is 16 residues. CDR1 is MNHEY and CDR2 is SMNVEV in the germline V gene (reference sequence). J was trimmed by 10 bases and V by 0 bases; bases with no gene match: 6. CDR3 residues: CASSLSTSGSGLELFF. In DNA form, the CDR3 reads TGTGCCAGCAGTTTATCGACTAGCGGGAGCGGTTTGGAGCTGTTTTTT.

This clonotype was observed a few times. V usage is TRBV9 and J usage is TRBJ2-2; TRBD1 agrees at 7 bases. Germline V lookup: CDR1 SGDLS, CDR2 YYNGEE. The CDR3 is 16 amino acids. V gave up 6 bases and J gave up 2 bases; unmatched junction bases: 10. CDR3 protein: CASTPRGQPNTGELFF. The CDR3 nucleotides are TGTGCCAGCACCCCTAGGGGGCAACCTAACACCGGGGAGCTGTTTTTT.

This clonotype was counted between two and nine times. The V gene is TRBV4-2, the J gene TRBJ2-3; D might be TRBD1 or TRBD2, each matching 5 bases. CDR1 LGHNA and CDR2 YNFKEQ come from the germline V gene. The CDR3 runs to 16 residues. V shed 2 bases and J shed 0 bases, with 12 bases lying between them. CDR3 protein: CASSQTGTKSTDTQYF. CDR3 DNA sequence: TGTGCCAGCAGCCAAACCGGGACGAAGAGCACAGATACGCAGTATTTT.

The chain employs TRBV5-1 and TRBJ2-1; D might be TRBD2 (6 bases). Deletions cut 0 bases from V and 0 bases from J, with 7 bases between. CDR1 and CDR2 (germline): SGHRS, YFSETQ. CDR3 length equals 15 residues. The CDR3 spells CASSLEGLSYNEQFF. The CDR3 DNA reads as TGCGCCAGCAGCTTGGAGGGACTCTCCTACAATGAGCAGTTCTTC.

The gene calls are TRBV7-6 and TRBJ2-7; TRBD2 agrees at 11 bases. The germline CDR1 and CDR2 sequences are SGHVS and FNYEAQ. There are 16 residues in the CDR3. J was trimmed by 5 bases and V by 7 bases; bases with no gene match: 13. The CDR3 nucleotides read TGTGCCAGCACCCCCCTAACTAGCGGGAGTTCCCACGAGCAGTACTTC. Its translation is CASTPLTSGSSHEQYF.

This chain joins TRBV5-6 and TRBJ1-6, with 8 nucleotides matching TRBD1. The CDR3 loop spans 14 amino acids. Germline-derived CDR1 and CDR2 are SGHDT and YYEEEE. The V and J ends lost 2 bases and 9 bases, in that order; junction bases with no gene match: 4. CDR3 DNA: TGTGCCAGCAGCTTTCAGGGGGCGGGTTCACCCCTCCACTTT. It yields the protein CASSFQGAGSPLHF.

The rearrangement joins TRBV29-1 to TRBJ1-1, with 10 bases fitting TRBD1. V trimming: 3 bases; J trimming: 4 bases; junction bases outside the gene matches: 2. The CDR3 consists of 13 residues. CDR1 is SQVTM and CDR2 is ANQGSEA in the germline V gene. CDR3 bases: TGCAGCGTTGATGACAGGGGGCTCACTGAAGCTTTCTTT. The encoded protein is CSVDDRGLTEAFF.

The chain has TRBV24-1 and TRBJ2-6; possible D gene TRBD2, 6 bases. The CDR3 sequence is 17 residues long. Between the trimmed V and J ends, which lost 6 bases and 0 bases, there was a span of 14 bases. Germline CDR1 KGHDR, CDR2 SFDVKD. The CDR3 DNA follows: TGTGCCACCAGTCCGGGACTTTCTCGCTCTGGGGCCAACGTCCTGACTTTC. This encodes CATSPGLSRSGANVLTF.

This clonotype was detected a few times. The J gene is TRBJ1-3, the V gene TRBV5-1; 8 positions match TRBD1. Germline CDR1 SGHRS, CDR2 YFSETQ. There are 15 residues in the CDR3. J lost 7 bases, V lost 4 bases, and 10 bases had no gene match. CDR3 DNA: TGCGCCAGCAGCACACGGACAGGGAGTGGGAACACCATATATTTT. Protein product: CASSTRTGSGNTIYF. The full variable domain, in which reference TRBV5-1 and TRBJ1-3 provide the parts outside the CDR3, is KAGVTQTPRYLIKTRGQQVTLSCSPISGHRSVSWYQQTPGQGLQFLFEYFSETQRNKGNFPGRFSGRQFSNSRSEMNVSTLELGDSALYLCASSTRTGSGNTIYFGEGSWLTVV.

The V call is TRBV4-1, the J call TRBJ1-2; TRBD1 is a possible D gene (6 bases). CDR1 is MGHRA, CDR2 YSYEKL, per germline. The CDR3 totals 14 residues. The V gene lost 1 base and the J gene lost 5 bases, with 11 bases spanning the gap. The DNA of the CDR3 is TGCGCCAGCAGCCAAGCGAGGGGGGATTATGGCTACACCTTC. This translates into CASSQARGDYGYTF.

This chain connects TRBV11-2 to TRBJ2-7, with D hard to call. The germline V gene encodes CDR1 SGHAT and CDR2 FQNNGV. V was shortened by 5 bases and J by 2 bases, with 10 bases between the two germline ends. The CDR3 has 13 amino acids. The CDR3 nucleotides are TGTGCCAGCAGCCGTACTAACACCTACGAGCAGTACTTC. Translating it yields CASSRTNTYEQYF.

V is TRBV20-1 and J is TRBJ1-5; 9 nucleotides match TRBD1. V dropped 6 bases and J dropped 5; count of bases not matched to a gene: 5. CDR1 and CDR2 from the germline V gene are DFQATT and SNEGSKA (reference sequence). CDR3 size: 13 residues. The CDR3 DNA is TGCAGTGCAACGACAGGGGGGCATCAGCCCCAGCATTTT. Translation: CSATTGGHQPQHF.

Concerning this clonotype itself: One junction end disagrees with the germline gene, perhaps due to a read error. The chain uses TRBV7-7 and TRBJ2-5; D might be TRBD1 (6 bases). Per the germline V gene, CDR1 is SSHAT and CDR2 is FNYEAQ (reference sequence). This CDR3 region has 15 residues. CDR3 bases: TGTGCTAGCAGCTTAGGGGACACTAGACAAGAGACCCAGTACTTC. Amino acid sequence: CASSLGDTRQETQYF.

The V and J genes are TRBV2 and TRBJ2-5, with TRBD2 matching 8 bases. V lost 8 bases and J lost 5; bases outside the gene matches: 10. This CDR3 is 14 amino acids long. Per germline, CDR1 SNHLY and CDR2 FYNNEI. CDR3 nucleotide sequence: TGTGCCAGCTCTCCGGTTGCGGGGGGTGAGACCCAGTACTTC. It codes for CASSPVAGGETQYF.

This clonotype was seen a handful of times. V is TRBV12-3 or TRBV12-4 and J is TRBJ1-5, with D uncertain. This CDR3 has 15 residues. Deletions cut 5 bases from V and 0 bases from J, with 11 bases between. CDR3 protein: CASSLSTDSNQPQHF. The CDR3 region has the DNA TGTGCCAGCAGTCTATCGACGGATAGCAATCAGCCCCAGCATTTT.

This clonotype was seen more than once but under ten times. The genes are TRBV6-5 and TRBJ2-3; TRBD1 might be the D (5 bases). V shed 0 bases and J shed 0 bases, with 19 bases lying between them. CDR3 length: 19 amino acids. The germline V gene has CDR1 MNHEY and CDR2 SVGAGI. CDR3 DNA sequence: TGTGCCAGCAGTTACTCGAGTCAGGGAACAGTCACTAGCACAGATACGCAGTATTTT. Translated: CASSYSSQGTVTSTDTQYF.